Following are 8 T cell receptor beta chains from one sample sequenced in a study of neoadjuvant anti-PD-1 for oral cavity cancer. The sample's time point: after neoadjuvant nivolumab, at surgical resection. TCRdb's copy holds only in-frame clones and misses some; the assay was immunoSEQ multiplex PCR. Of just over 65,000 clones in the sample, more than 75% are singletons; the top ten hold about 3.4%. Sequences were derived from PBMCs, sampled after nivolumab (anti-PD-1) treatment. All receptors derive from a person between 40 and 85 years old with oral cavity squamous cell carcinoma.

The V and J genes are TRBV6-5 and TRBJ1-4; 7 bases fit TRBD1. V was clipped by 5 bases and J by 9 bases; unmatched bases: 9. The CDR3 consists of 14 residues. Germline V gene data show CDR1 as MNHEY and CDR2 as SVGAGI. CDR3 DNA: TGTGCCAGCAGTCGACAGGGTTCGGATAAAAAACTGTTTTTT. Translating it yields CASSRQGSDKKLFF.

The CDR3 bases are TGCGCCAGCAGTTCCCAGTACGAGCAGTACTTC. Encoded protein: CASSSQYEQYF. The V and J genes are TRBV10-2 and TRBJ2-7; D is undetermined. The CDR3 is 11 amino acids. The V end lost 5 bases, the J end lost 4 bases, and 6 bases lay between the germline ends. Germline lookup yields CDR1 WSHSY and CDR2 SAAADI.

The V gene is TRBV25-1, the J gene TRBJ2-1; 7 bases are a match to TRBD2. Germline-derived CDR1 and CDR2 are MGHDK and SYGVNS. The CDR3 is 18 amino acids. V was clipped by 5 bases and J by 9 bases; unmatched bases: 22. The CDR3 reads CASSPLGRREMVAGEQFF. The DNA for the CDR3 is TGTGCCAGCAGTCCTCTCGGTCGGCGGGAGATGGTTGCGGGTGAGCAGTTCTTC.

The chain joins TRBV5-8 to TRBJ1-3; the match to TRBD1 covers 8 bases. V gave up 4 bases and J gave up 2 bases; unmatched junction bases: 5. Looked up from germline, CDR1 is SGHTS and CDR2 is YDEGEE. This CDR3 contains 15 residues. CDR3 DNA: TGTGCCAGCAGCATGACAGGGGTTACTGGAAACACCATATATTTT. This gives the protein CASSMTGVTGNTIYF.

The V gene is TRBV29-1, the J gene TRBJ2-7; perhaps TRBD2 as D (7 bases). This CDR3 contains 13 residues. V lost 7 bases and J 4 bases, leaving 17 bases between the germline ends. CDR1 is SQVTM, CDR2 ANQGSEA, per germline. The CDR3 protein is CSAVGGALYEQYF. Here the CDR3 DNA reads TGCAGCGCCGTAGGGGGGGCTCTGTACGAGCAGTACTTC.

The sample holds a few counts of this clone. The V gene is TRBV5-4, the J gene TRBJ1-2, with unresolved D. This CDR3 has 14 residues. The V end lost 0 bases, the J end lost 2 bases, and 8 bases lay between the germline ends. CDR1 and CDR2 from the germline V gene are SGHNT and YYREEE (reference sequence). The CDR3 is CASSLAGSNYGYTF. CDR3 bases: TGTGCCAGCAGCTTGGCCGGGTCCAACTATGGCTACACCTTC.

V and J are TRBV19 and TRBJ2-2; TRBD1 matches 9 bases. V shed 3 bases, J shed 4 bases, and the junction held 3 bases outside the gene matches. The CDR3 consists of 15 residues. Germline V gene data show CDR1 as LNHDA and CDR2 as SQIVND (reference sequence). The CDR3 is CASSIGGQGTGELFF. In DNA form, the CDR3 reads TGTGCCAGTAGTATCGGGGGACAGGGCACCGGGGAGCTGTTTTTT. The entire variable domain, with the rest obtained from reference TRBV19 and TRBJ2-2, is as follows: DGGITQSPKYLFRKEGQNVTLSCEQNLNHDAMYWYRQDPGQGLRLIYYSQIVNDFQKGDIAEGYSVSREKKESFPLTVTSAQKNPTAFYLCASSIGGQGTGELFFGEGSRLTVL.

CDR3 in DNA: TGTGCCAGCACCAAACAGGGGAACACTGAAGCTTTCTTT. It yields the protein CASTKQGNTEAFF. The chain is built from TRBV7-6 and TRBJ1-1, with D perhaps TRBD1 (6 bases). The ends were cut back, 7 bases at V and 1 base at J, with 10 bases in the middle. CDR3 length equals 13 residues. The germline gives CDR1 SGHVS, CDR2 FNYEAQ.